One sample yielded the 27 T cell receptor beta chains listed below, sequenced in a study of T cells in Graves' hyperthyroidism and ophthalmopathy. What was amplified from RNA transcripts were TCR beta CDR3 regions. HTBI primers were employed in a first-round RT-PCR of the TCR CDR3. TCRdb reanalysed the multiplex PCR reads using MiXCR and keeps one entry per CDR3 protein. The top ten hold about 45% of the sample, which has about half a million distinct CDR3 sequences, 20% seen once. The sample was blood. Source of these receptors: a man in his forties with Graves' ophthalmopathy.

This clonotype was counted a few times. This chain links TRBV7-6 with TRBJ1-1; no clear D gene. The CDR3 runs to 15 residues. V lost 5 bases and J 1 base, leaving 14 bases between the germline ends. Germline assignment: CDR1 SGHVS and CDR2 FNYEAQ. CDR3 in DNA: TGTGCCAGCAGCCTAACGACGGAACCGAACACTGAAGCTTTCTTT. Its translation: CASSLTTEPNTEAFF. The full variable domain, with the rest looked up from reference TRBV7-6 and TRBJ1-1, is GAGVSQSPRYKVTKRGQDVALRCDPISGHVSLYWYRQALGQGPEFLTYFNYEAQQDKSGLPNDRFSAERPEGSISTLTIQRTEQRDSAMYRCASSLTTEPNTEAFFGQGTRLTVV.

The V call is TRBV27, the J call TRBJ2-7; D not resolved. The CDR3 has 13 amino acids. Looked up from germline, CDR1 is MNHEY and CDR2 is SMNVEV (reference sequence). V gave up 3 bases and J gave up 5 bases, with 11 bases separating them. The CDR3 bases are TGTGCCAGCAGTTTGGTCTCGCCCCACGAGCAGTACTTC. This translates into CASSLVSPHEQYF.

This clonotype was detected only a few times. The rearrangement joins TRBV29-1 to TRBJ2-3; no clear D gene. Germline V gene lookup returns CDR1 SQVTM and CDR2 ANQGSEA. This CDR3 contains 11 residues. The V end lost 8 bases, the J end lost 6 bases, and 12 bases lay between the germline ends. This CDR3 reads CSIRVFDTQYF. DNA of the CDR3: TGCAGCATTAGGGTATTCGATACGCAGTATTTT.

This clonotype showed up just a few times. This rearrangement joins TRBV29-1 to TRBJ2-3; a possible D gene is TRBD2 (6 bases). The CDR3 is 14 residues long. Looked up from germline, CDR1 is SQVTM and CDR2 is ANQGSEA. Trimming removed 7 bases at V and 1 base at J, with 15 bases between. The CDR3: CSADRTTGTDTQYF. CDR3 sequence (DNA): TGCAGCGCCGATCGGACTACCGGCACAGATACGCAGTATTTT.

CDR3 DNA: TGCAGTGCTAGAGCCGTCGGGGGCAATCAGCCCCAGCATTTT. Protein: CSARAVGGNQPQHF. The chain couples TRBV20-1 to TRBJ1-5; D is unresolved. The germline V gene has CDR1 DFQATT and CDR2 SNEGSKA (reference sequence). This CDR3 is built from 14 residues. Trimming removed 1 base at V and 2 bases at J, with 9 bases between.

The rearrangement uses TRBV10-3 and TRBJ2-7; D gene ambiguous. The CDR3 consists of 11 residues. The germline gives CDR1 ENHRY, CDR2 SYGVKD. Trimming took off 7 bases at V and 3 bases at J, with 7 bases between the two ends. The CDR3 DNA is TGTGCCATCATGGGAAGCTACGAGCAGTACTTC. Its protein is CAIMGSYEQYF.

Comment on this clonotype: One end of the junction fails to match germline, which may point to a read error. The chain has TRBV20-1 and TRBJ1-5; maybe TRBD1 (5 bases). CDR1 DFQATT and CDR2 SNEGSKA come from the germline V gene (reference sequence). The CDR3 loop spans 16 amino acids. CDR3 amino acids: CSARAPEGRGFQSQHF. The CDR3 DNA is TGCAGTGCTAGAGCCCCGGAGGGACGGGGATTTCAGTCCCAGCATTTT.

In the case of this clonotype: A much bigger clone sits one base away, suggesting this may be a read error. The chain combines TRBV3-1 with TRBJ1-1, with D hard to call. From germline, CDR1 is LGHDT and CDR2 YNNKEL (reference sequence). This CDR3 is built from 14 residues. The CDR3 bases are TGTGCCAGCGGCCAAACAACTTGGAACACTGAAGCTTTCTTT. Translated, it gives CASGQTTWNTEAFF.

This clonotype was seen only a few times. Here the CDR3 reads CATGPRGLVEQYF. The CDR3 DNA reads as TGTGCCACCGGTCCCAGGGGGCTCGTTGAGCAGTACTTC. This sequence joins TRBV24-1 and TRBJ2-7; 8 positions match TRBD1. This CDR3 comprises 13 residues. V was clipped by 9 bases and J by 7 bases; unmatched bases: 10. CDR1 and CDR2 (germline): KGHDR, SFDVKD.

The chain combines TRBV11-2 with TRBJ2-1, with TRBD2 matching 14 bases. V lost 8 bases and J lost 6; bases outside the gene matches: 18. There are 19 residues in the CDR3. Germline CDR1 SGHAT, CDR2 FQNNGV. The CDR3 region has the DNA TGTGCCAGCGGATACCCCCCTACCGGGACTAGCGGGGGTATCAATGAGCAGTTCTTC. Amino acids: CASGYPPTGTSGGINEQFF.

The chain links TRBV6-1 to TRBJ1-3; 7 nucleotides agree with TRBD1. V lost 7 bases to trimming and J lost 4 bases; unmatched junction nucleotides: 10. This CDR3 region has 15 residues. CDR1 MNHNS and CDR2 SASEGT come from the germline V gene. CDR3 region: CASTKRRGHGNTIYF. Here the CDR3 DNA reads TGTGCCAGCACCAAACGGAGGGGGCACGGAAACACCATATATTTT.

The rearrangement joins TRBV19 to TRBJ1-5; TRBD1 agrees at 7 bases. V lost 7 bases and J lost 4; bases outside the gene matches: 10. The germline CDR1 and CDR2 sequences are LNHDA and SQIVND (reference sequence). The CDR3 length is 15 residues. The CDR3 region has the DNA TGTGCCAGTACCACGACAGGGAACGGGAATCAGCCCCAGCATTTT. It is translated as CASTTTGNGNQPQHF. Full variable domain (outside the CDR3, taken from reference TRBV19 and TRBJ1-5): DGGITQSPKYLFRKEGQNVTLSCEQNLNHDAMYWYRQDPGQGLRLIYYSQIVNDFQKGDIAEGYSVSREKKESFPLTVTSAQKNPTAFYLCASTTTGNGNQPQHFGDGTRLSIL.

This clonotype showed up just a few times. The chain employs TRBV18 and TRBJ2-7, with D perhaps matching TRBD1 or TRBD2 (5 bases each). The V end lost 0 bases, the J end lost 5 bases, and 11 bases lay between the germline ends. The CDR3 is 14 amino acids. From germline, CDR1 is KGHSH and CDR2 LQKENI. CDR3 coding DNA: TGTGCCAGCTCACCACCGGGACGGGCCCACGAGCAGTACTTC. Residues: CASSPPGRAHEQYF. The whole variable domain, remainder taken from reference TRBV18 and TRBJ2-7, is NAGVMQNPRHLVRRRGQEARLRCSPMKGHSHVYWYRQLPEEGLKFMVYLQKENIIDESGMPKERFSAEFPKEGPSILRIQQVVRGDSAAYFCASSPPGRAHEQYFGPGTRLTVT.

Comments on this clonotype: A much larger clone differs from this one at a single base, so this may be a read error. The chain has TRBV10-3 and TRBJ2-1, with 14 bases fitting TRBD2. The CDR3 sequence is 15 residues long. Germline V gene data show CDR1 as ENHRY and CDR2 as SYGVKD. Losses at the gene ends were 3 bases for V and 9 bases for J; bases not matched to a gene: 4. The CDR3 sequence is CAISDGLAGGSEQFF. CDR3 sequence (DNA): TGTGCCATCAGTGACGGACTAGCGGGAGGCAGTGAGCAGTTCTTC.

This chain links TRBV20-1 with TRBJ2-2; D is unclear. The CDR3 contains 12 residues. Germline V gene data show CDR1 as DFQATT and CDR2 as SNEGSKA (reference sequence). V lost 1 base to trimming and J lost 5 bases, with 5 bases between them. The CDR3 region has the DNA TGCAGTGCTAGAGGCCGAACCGGGGAGCTGTTTTTT. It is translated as CSARGRTGELFF.

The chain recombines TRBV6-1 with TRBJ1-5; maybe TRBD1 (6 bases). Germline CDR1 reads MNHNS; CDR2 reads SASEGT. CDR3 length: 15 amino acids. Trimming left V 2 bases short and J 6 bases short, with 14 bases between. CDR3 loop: CASSEHRVTGQPQHF. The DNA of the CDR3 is TGTGCCAGCAGTGAACACAGGGTCACGGGTCAGCCCCAGCATTTT.

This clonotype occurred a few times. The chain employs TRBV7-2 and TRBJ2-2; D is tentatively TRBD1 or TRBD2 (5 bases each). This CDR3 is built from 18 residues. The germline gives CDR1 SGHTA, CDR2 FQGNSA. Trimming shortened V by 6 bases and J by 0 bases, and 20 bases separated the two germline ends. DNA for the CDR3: TGTGCCAGCAGTTACACCTTGGTCGGGGCGTCGAACACCGGGGAGCTGTTTTTT. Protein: CASSYTLVGASNTGELFF.

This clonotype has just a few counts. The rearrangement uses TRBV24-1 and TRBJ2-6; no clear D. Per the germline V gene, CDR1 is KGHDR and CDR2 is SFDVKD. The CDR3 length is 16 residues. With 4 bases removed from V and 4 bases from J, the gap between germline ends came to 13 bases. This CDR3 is CATSEGFLPGANVLTF. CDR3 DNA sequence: TGTGCCACCAGTGAGGGCTTCCTGCCCGGGGCCAACGTCCTGACTTTC.

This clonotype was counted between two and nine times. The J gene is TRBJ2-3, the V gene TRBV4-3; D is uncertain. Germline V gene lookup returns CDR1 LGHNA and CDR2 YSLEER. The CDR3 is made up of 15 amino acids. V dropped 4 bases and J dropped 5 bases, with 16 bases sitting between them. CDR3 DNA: TGCGCCAGCAGCCCCCGCCTGGGCGGTAAAGATACGCAGTATTTT. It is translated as CASSPRLGGKDTQYF.

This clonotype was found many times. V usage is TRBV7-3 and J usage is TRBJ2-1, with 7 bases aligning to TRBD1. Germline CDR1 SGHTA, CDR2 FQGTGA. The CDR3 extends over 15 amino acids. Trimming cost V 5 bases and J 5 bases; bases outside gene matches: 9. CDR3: CASSRVGTANNEQFF. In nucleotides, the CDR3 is TGTGCCAGCAGCCGAGTAGGGACAGCTAACAATGAGCAGTTCTTC.

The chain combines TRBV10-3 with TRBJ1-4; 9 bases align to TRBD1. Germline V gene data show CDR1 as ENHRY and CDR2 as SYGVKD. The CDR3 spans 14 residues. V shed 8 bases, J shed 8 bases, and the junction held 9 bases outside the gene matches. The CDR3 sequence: CAIGPGQGSEKLFF. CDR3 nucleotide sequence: TGTGCCATCGGGCCCGGACAGGGGAGCGAAAAACTGTTTTTT.

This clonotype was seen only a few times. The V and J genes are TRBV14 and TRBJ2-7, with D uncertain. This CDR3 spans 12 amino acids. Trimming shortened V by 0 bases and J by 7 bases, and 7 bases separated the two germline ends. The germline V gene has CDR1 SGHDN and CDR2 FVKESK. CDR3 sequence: CASSQDLWEQYF. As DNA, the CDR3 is TGTGCCAGCAGCCAAGATCTGTGGGAGCAGTACTTC.

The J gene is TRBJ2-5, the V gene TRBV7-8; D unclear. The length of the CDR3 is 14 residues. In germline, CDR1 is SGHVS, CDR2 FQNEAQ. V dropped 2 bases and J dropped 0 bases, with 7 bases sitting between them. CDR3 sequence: CASSLRLYQETQYF. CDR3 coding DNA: TGTGCCAGCAGCTTACGGCTGTACCAAGAGACCCAGTACTTC.

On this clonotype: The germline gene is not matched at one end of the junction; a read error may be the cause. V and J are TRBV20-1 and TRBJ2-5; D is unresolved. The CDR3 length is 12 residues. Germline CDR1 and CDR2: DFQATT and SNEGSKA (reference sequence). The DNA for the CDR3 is TGCAGTGCAGCCGCGGTCCAAGAGGCCCAGTACTTC. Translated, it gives CSAAAVQEAQYF.

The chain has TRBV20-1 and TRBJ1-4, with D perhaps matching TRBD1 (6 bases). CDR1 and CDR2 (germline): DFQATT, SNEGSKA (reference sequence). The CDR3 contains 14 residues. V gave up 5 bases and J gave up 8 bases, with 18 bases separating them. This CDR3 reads CSAVTGALDEKLFF. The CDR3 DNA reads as TGCAGTGCTGTCACGGGGGCCTTAGACGAAAAACTGTTTTTT.

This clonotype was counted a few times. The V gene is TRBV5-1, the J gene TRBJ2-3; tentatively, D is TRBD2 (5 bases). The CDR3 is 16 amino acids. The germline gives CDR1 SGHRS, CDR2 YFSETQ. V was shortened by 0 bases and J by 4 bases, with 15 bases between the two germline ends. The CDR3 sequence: CASSLEWRVGADTQYF. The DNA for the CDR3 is TGCGCCAGCAGCTTGGAGTGGCGGGTGGGAGCAGATACGCAGTATTTT.

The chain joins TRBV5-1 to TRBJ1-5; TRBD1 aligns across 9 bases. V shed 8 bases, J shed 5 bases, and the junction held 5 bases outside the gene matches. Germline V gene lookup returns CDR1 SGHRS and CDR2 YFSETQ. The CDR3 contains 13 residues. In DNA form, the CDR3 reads TGCGCCAGTCGGGACAGGGTTGATCAGCCCCAGCATTTT. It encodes CASRDRVDQPQHF.